This TCR beta chain comes out of a study of CD8 T cells in Susac syndrome. CDR1 and CDR2 (germline): GTSNPN, SVGIG (reference sequence). The CDR3 has 15 amino acids. Trimming took 0 bases from V and 3 from J; bases not matched to a gene: 8. With random hexamers, roughly 0.5 to 1 ug RNA was reverse transcribed. TCRdb called the immunoSEQ multiplex PCR reads again in MiXCR, with one record for every CDR3 protein. The sample lists about 180,000 distinct CDR3 sequences, approximately 94% occurring once. The rearrangement joins TRBV30 to TRBJ2-7; TRBD2 matches at 7 bases. The source of this sequence is a human donor with multiple sclerosis. Sequenced material: CD4+ T cells from PBMCs. This CDR3 is CAWSVPGGTLYEQYF. As DNA, the CDR3 is TGTGCCTGGAGTGTACCGGGGGGTACCCTCTACGAGCAGTACTTC.